Listed below are T cell receptor beta chains from one sample, sequenced in a study of T cell responses to AZD1222 COVID-19 vaccine. Clones were sequenced by immunoSEQ multiplex PCR, and TCRdb holds only the in-frame ones, with some missing. This sample has 130,000 or so clones; 91% occur once, and the top ten carry about 1.9%. This specimen was peripheral blood, taken 28 days after the second AZD1222 dose. The receptors were gathered from an adult who received the AZD1222 COVID-19 vaccine. CDR3s include the opening cysteine and the closing phenylalanine or tryptophan. Each record gives: CDR3 length, V gene, D gene, J gene, clone size, CDR3 protein, CDR3 DNA. The D gene is left open where the match is weak. Size values are once, few and many counts, or a class for expanded clones, and some rows have none.

16	TRBV5-4	TRBD2	TRBJ2-1	-	CASSVTSGVSYNEQFF	TGTGCCAGCAGCGTTACTAGCGGAGTCTCCTACAATGAGCAGTTCTTC
15	TRBV29-1	TRBD2	TRBJ2-1	once	CSVGGSGSSYNEQFF	TGCAGCGTTGGGGGTAGCGGGAGCTCCTACAATGAGCAGTTCTTC
13	TRBV12-3/TRBV12-4	-	TRBJ1-5	few	CASSSRVNQPQHF	TGTGCCAGCAGTAGCAGGGTAAATCAGCCCCAGCATTTT
15	TRBV3-1/TRBV3-2	-	TRBJ2-5	-	CASSQDGQGWGTQYF	TGTGCCAGCAGCCAAGATGGGCAGGGATGGGGGACCCAGTACTTC
16	TRBV7-9	TRBD1	TRBJ1-3	-	CASSQGQGASGNTIYF	TGTGCCAGCAGCCAGGGACAGGGGGCATCCGGAAACACCATATATTTT
16	TRBV3-1/TRBV3-2	TRBD1	TRBJ1-2	-	CASSQEWRGLRYGYTF	TGTGCCAGCAGCCAAGAATGGAGGGGGCTACGCTATGGCTACACCTTC
12	TRBV6-2/TRBV6-3	-	TRBJ1-2	-	CASSLGVHGYTF	TGTGCCAGCAGTCTCGGAGTTCATGGCTACACCTTC
15	TRBV7-9	-	TRBJ1-1	-	CASSPTRIWDTEAFF	TGTGCCAGCAGCCCCACGAGGATTTGGGACACTGAAGCTTTCTTT
15	TRBV6-5	TRBD1	TRBJ1-4	-	CASSYGDREGEKLFF	TGTGCCAGCAGTTACGGGGACAGGGAGGGTGAAAAACTGTTTTTT
15	TRBV11-2	TRBD1	TRBJ1-6	-	CASSLVQGLTSPLHF	TGTGCCAGCAGCTTAGTACAGGGGTTAACTTCACCCCTCCACTTT
17	TRBV2	TRBD2	TRBJ2-5	-	CASSGGTSGALRETQYF	TGTGCCAGCAGTGGAGGGACTAGCGGGGCCCTCCGGGAGACCCAGTACTTC
14	TRBV6-5	-	TRBJ1-2	-	CASSYVQEAGGYTF	TGTGCCAGCAGTTACGTTCAGGAGGCAGGGGGCTACACCTTC
14	TRBV7-9	-	TRBJ2-3	-	CASSRTGRMDTQYF	TGTGCCAGCAGCCGGACGGGAAGGATGGATACGCAGTATTTT
14	TRBV2	TRBD1	TRBJ1-3	-	CASTGQAFGNTIYF	TGTGCCAGCACGGGACAGGCATTTGGAAACACCATATATTTT
12	TRBV18	-	TRBJ2-3	-	CASSPPTDTQYF	TGTGCCAGCTCACCACCCACAGATACGCAGTATTTT
14	TRBV19	-	TRBJ1-2	-	CASSIAQQGNGYTF	TGTGCCAGTAGTATAGCCCAGCAGGGGAATGGCTACACCTTC
15	TRBV6-1	-	TRBJ1-6	-	CASSEWATGGSPLHF	TGTGCCAGCAGTGAATGGGCAACTGGCGGTTCACCCCTCCACTTT
15	TRBV5-4	TRBD2	TRBJ2-3	once	CASSSTSLGTDTQYF	TGTGCCAGCAGCTCGACTAGCCTGGGGACAGATACGCAGTATTTT
15	TRBV7-2	-	TRBJ2-1	-	CASSLSRGSYNEQFF	TGTGCCAGCAGCTTATCACGGGGGTCCTACAATGAGCAGTTCTTC
14	TRBV15	-	TRBJ2-1	few	CATSQVRANNEQFF	TGTGCCACCAGTCAAGTCCGGGCAAACAATGAGCAGTTCTTC
16	TRBV7-9	TRBD1	TRBJ1-1	-	CASSPRDRGHGTEAFF	TGTGCCAGCAGCCCCAGGGACAGGGGGCATGGCACTGAAGCTTTCTTT
11	TRBV11-1	-	TRBJ1-1	once	CASSRGTEAFF	TGTGCCAGCAGCAGGGGTACTGAAGCTTTCTTT
15	TRBV7-2	TRBD2	TRBJ2-3	-	CASSFSGGVGDTQYF	TGTGCCAGCAGCTTCAGCGGGGGGGTGGGAGATACGCAGTATTTT
13	TRBV10-3	TRBD1	TRBJ1-1	-	CAIRTGESTEAFF	TGTGCCATCAGGACAGGGGAAAGCACTGAAGCTTTCTTT
14	TRBV30	TRBD2	TRBJ2-3	-	CAWKGAGDTDTQYF	TGTGCCTGGAAGGGAGCGGGGGACACAGATACGCAGTATTTT
14	TRBV18	-	TRBJ1-2	-	CASSPRQVNYGYTF	TGTGCCAGCTCACCGCGACAGGTTAACTATGGCTACACCTTC
15	TRBV18	-	TRBJ2-2	-	CASSPPIQRTGELFF	TGTGCCAGCTCACCACCGATACAGCGCACCGGGGAGCTGTTTTTT
16	TRBV6-2/TRBV6-3	TRBD2	TRBJ2-5	-	CASSYFGLAGGETQYF	TGTGCCAGCAGTTACTTTGGCCTAGCGGGAGGAGAGACCCAGTACTTC
13	TRBV6-5	TRBD1	TRBJ1-2	-	CASRMTGGYGYTF	TGTGCCAGCAGAATGACAGGGGGCTATGGCTACACCTTC
14	TRBV3-1/TRBV3-2	TRBD1	TRBJ1-2	-	CASSHRGRVNGYTF	TGTGCCAGCAGCCACAGGGGGCGCGTGAATGGCTACACCTTC
17	TRBV18	TRBD1	TRBJ1-1	once	CASSPVRQGASNTEAFF	TGTGCCAGCTCACCCGTTCGTCAGGGGGCGTCGAACACTGAAGCTTTCTTT
16	TRBV19	TRBD1	TRBJ2-6	-	CASSPGGRSGANVLTF	TGTGCCAGTAGTCCAGGGGGCCGAAGTGGGGCCAACGTCCTGACTTTC
15	TRBV19	-	TRBJ2-2	-	CASSDRQVLTGELFF	TGTGCCAGTAGTGACCGACAGGTTCTAACCGGGGAGCTGTTTTTT
15	TRBV25-1	-	TRBJ1-1	-	CASREGWGGNTEAFF	TGTGCCAGCAGAGAAGGATGGGGGGGGAACACTGAAGCTTTCTTT
13	TRBV12-3/TRBV12-4	-	TRBJ1-2	-	CASRPDGNYGYTF	TGTGCCAGCAGACCAGACGGAAACTATGGCTACACCTTC
18	TRBV5-1	TRBD2	TRBJ2-1	-	CASSLEELLAGDYNEQFF	TGCGCCAGCAGCTTGGAGGAGCTTCTAGCGGGAGACTACAATGAGCAGTTCTTC